This T cell receptor beta chain was sequenced for a study of blood T cell repertoires in COVID-19. Study at large: Acute-phase and convalescent COVID-19 samples originated in the United States, Italy and Spain. In each case, the material was cDNA or gDNA derived from T cells, B-cell-depleted T cells, or PBMCs.

Authors' methods: Reference gene primers were amplified, and this amplification served to estimate nucleated cell counts. Produced via immunoSEQ multiplex PCR; TCRdb's table is partial and in-frame only. Clone size and V and J calls were adopted from that table, with D and trimming inferred from the DNA. The sample shows more than 85,000 clones, around 74% of them seen only once. Per germline, CDR1 SGDLS and CDR2 YYNGEE. The junction had 3 bases not matched to a gene; V was cut back by 0 bases and J by 8 bases. The CDR3 extends over 15 amino acids. The sample was peripheral blood. The origin of this receptor is a woman aged 70-85 years with acute or convalescent COVID-19. The chain uses TRBV9 and TRBJ2-1, with 12 nucleotides matching TRBD2. Here the CDR3 reads CASSVASGGAYEQFF. The CDR3 region has the DNA TGTGCCAGCAGCGTAGCTAGCGGGGGGGCATATGAGCAGTTCTTC.